This TCR beta chain derives from a study of blood T cell repertoires in COVID-19 (dated by TCRdb to about 2020). Some background on the complete study: Samples covering the acute and convalescent phases of COVID-19 were provided by collaborators in the United States, Italy and Spain. A de-identified subject ID, COVID-19 status, age in years and sex were almost always included in the sample metadata. The samples were drawn from the first 160 participants of the ongoing ImmuneRACE study and from 1,200 or so subjects provided by 6 global collaborators. The prospective study material was composed of cDNA or gDNA derived from T cells, B-cell-depleted T cells, or PBMCs. HLA class I and class II types, where available, came from metadata supplied by the sample provider rather than from assay-based typing. The repertoires were released in a freely available public database intended as a resource for research on the immune response to SARS-CoV-2. The dataset comprised deeply sampled blood TCRbeta repertoires from subjects exposed to, actively infected with, or recovered from COVID-19.

The immunoSEQ Assay, a bias-controlled multiplex PCR, was used to amplify TCRbeta CDR3 regions from genomic DNA. The study's processing was this. Within the assay, amplification of reference gene primers was used to estimate how many nucleated cells each sample contained. To quantify the absolute abundance of each unique TCRbeta CDR3 rearrangement, sequence reads were collapsed and filtered. Productive Simpson clonality was computed per sample as the square root of Simpson's diversity index over productive rearrangements. TCRdb took this table from immuneACCESS and kept in-frame rearrangements with V and J called. Such tables lack part of the clones; where checked against another copy, unresolved V genes explain under half of the gap, and the rest is unexplained. That table gives V, J and clone size, and the DNA gave D and trimming. This sample is represented by under 500,000 clones; around 89% of them were singletons. The ten biggest clones cover approximately 4.5% of the sample.

Results and caveats for the whole study, not just this receptor: How much clinical and demographic metadata was included differed by source and by participant, and the metadata was provided uncurated.

Concerning this clone: No cognate antigen has been identified for it. One base away there is no much larger clone; base qualities are not given.

Collaborating institutions collected whole blood in K2EDTA tubes following their own protocols. Collaborator samples were shipped for TCRbeta analysis as frozen whole blood, isolated PBMCs, or DNA extracted from either sample type. Material for sequencing was peripheral blood. This TCR was sampled from a woman aged 25-40 years with acute or convalescent COVID-19.

The CDR3 here reads CASSQDRDSSNYGYTF. The sequence in DNA is TGCGCCAGCAGCCAAGATCGGGACAGCTCTAACTATGGCTACACCTTC. This sequence uses TRBV4-1 and TRBJ1-2; 7 of the junction bases match TRBD1. For CDR1 and CDR2, the germline V gene lists MGHRA and YSYEKL. Including the terminal cysteine and phenylalanine, the CDR3 comprises 16 residues. The retained sequence is limited to the CDR3, 48 bases, with the frame set at the first base. V lost 0 bases and J lost 0 bases, and the count of bases not matched to a germline gene is 4.